The 30 T cell receptor beta chains reported below all come from one sample, sequenced in a study of blood T cell repertoires in COVID-19. Clones were sequenced by immunoSEQ multiplex PCR, and TCRdb holds only the in-frame ones, with some missing. The sample records under 300,000 clones, 84% being singletons. Sequenced input: peripheral blood. Receptor source: a woman between 40 and 50 years old who had recovered from COVID-19.

V and J are TRBV10-1 and TRBJ1-3; D remains ambiguous. Trimming shortened V by 7 bases and J by 2 bases, and 9 bases separated the two germline ends. This CDR3 comprises 13 residues. Germline loops: CDR1 WNHNN, CDR2 SYGVQD (reference sequence). The CDR3 spells CASTRQAGNTIYF. In DNA form, the CDR3 reads TGCGCCAGCACACGTCAGGCTGGAAACACCATATATTTT.

The CDR3 region has the DNA TGTGCCAGCAGTCCGGGCGCGGGGAGAAACACCGGGGAGCTGTTTTTT. Translation gives CASSPGAGRNTGELFF. The chain recombines TRBV27 with TRBJ2-2; D might be TRBD2 (6 bases). The germline V gene has CDR1 MNHEY and CDR2 SMNVEV (reference sequence). CDR3 size: 16 residues. Trimming removed 5 bases at V and 2 bases at J, with 15 bases between.

This clone was observed a handful of times. V and J are TRBV30 and TRBJ1-1; perhaps TRBD1 as D (5 bases). CDR1 is GTSNPN and CDR2 is SVGIG in the germline V gene (reference sequence). The CDR3 contains 13 residues. V dropped 0 bases and J dropped 3 bases, with 8 bases sitting between them. CDR3 region: CAWSVRRDTEAFF. For the CDR3, the DNA is TGTGCCTGGAGTGTACGCAGGGACACTGAAGCTTTCTTT.

The chain employs TRBV18 and TRBJ1-1; D uncertain. This CDR3 region has 13 residues. Between the trimmed V and J ends, which lost 3 bases and 3 bases, there was a span of 8 bases. CDR1 is KGHSH and CDR2 is LQKENI in the germline V gene. CDR3 DNA: TGTGCCAGCTCACCTCACGCGGACACTGAAGCTTTCTTT. Translating it yields CASSPHADTEAFF.

A note on this clone: Other DNA sequences within the sample encode an identical CDR3. The chain employs TRBV18 and TRBJ2-7; 7 bases agree with TRBD1. Germline CDR1 reads KGHSH; CDR2 reads LQKENI. Losses at the gene ends were 1 base for V and 3 bases for J; bases not matched to a gene: 3. This CDR3 comprises 14 residues. The CDR3 DNA is TGTGCCAGCTCACCACGGACAGGCGACTACGAGCAGTACTTC. Its translation: CASSPRTGDYEQYF.

The CDR3 DNA is TGCGCCAGCAGTGAGTCAGGGCTGCAGGACAGGGACGAGCAGTACTTC. It specifies CASSESGLQDRDEQYF. The chain carries TRBV10-1 and TRBJ2-7; 8 positions agree with TRBD1. Germline V gene sequence: CDR1 WNHNN, CDR2 SYGVQD (reference sequence). J lost 5 bases, V lost 0 bases, and 9 bases had no gene match. CDR3 size: 16 residues.

CDR3 DNA sequence: TGCGCCAGCAGCTTGACTAGCGGCCAGAGCTCCTACAATGAGCAGTTCTTC. Amino acids: CASSLTSGQSSYNEQFF. This chain joins TRBV5-1 and TRBJ2-1, with 8 bases identical to TRBD2. Looked up from germline, CDR1 is SGHRS and CDR2 is YFSETQ. V shed 1 base and J 0 bases; nucleotides not matched to a gene: 6. CDR3 length equals 17 residues. Supplemented by reference TRBV5-1 and TRBJ2-1, the full variable domain reads KAGVTQTPRYLIKTRGQQVTLSCSPISGHRSVSWYQQTPGQGLQFLFEYFSETQRNKGNFPGRFSGRQFSNSRSEMNVSTLELGDSALYLCASSLTSGQSSYNEQFFGPGTRLTVL.

This clone occurred a few times. V is TRBV10-3 and J is TRBJ1-1; 8 bases fit TRBD1. The CDR3 is 14 residues long. The V gene's germline CDR1 is ENHRY and CDR2 SYGVKD. Losses at the gene ends were 6 bases for V and 3 bases for J; bases not matched to a gene: 6. The CDR3 DNA reads TGTGCCATCAGATTGACAGGGGTGGACACTGAAGCTTTCTTT. Translation gives CAIRLTGVDTEAFF.

The rearrangement links TRBV5-5 to TRBJ2-1; unclear D gene. The CDR3 runs 14 residues. Per germline, CDR1 SGHKS and CDR2 YYEKEE (reference sequence). V gave up 2 bases and J gave up 3 bases, with 9 bases separating them. The CDR3 reads CASSFQADYNEQFF. CDR3 coding DNA: TGTGCCAGCAGCTTCCAGGCAGACTACAATGAGCAGTTCTTC.

The V call is TRBV2, the J call TRBJ1-5, with a tentative D call TRBD1 (5 bases). Germline CDR1 and CDR2: SNHLY and FYNNEI. V was trimmed by 7 bases and J by 1 base, leaving 17 bases between them. The length of the CDR3 is 16 residues. CDR3 coding DNA: TGTGCCAGCACGGGGGACGGCAGACCCAGCAATCAGCCCCAGCATTTT. This gives the protein CASTGDGRPSNQPQHF.

The chain carries TRBV6-1 and TRBJ1-3, with a weak D call TRBD1 (5 bases). V lost 3 bases and J 5 bases, leaving 11 bases between the germline ends. The CDR3 consists of 14 residues. Per germline, CDR1 MNHNS and CDR2 SASEGT. The DNA for the CDR3 is TGTGCCAGCAGTGACCAGGGCCAGAGAAACACCATATATTTT. It is translated as CASSDQGQRNTIYF.

A few counts support this clone. This sample also contains other DNA sequences that code for the same CDR3. The chain has TRBV19 and TRBJ2-2, with 11 bases lining up with TRBD1. The CDR3 totals 15 residues. Trimming took 6 bases from V and 5 from J; bases not matched to a gene: 5. The germline gives CDR1 LNHDA, CDR2 SQIVND (reference sequence). The DNA for the CDR3 is TGTGCCAGTAGCAGGGACAGGGGGAGAACCGGGGAGCTGTTTTTT. Protein sequence: CASSRDRGRTGELFF.

This clone appeared a few times. V is TRBV2 and J is TRBJ1-2, with a possible D match to TRBD1 (5 bases). The CDR3 runs 15 residues. V was trimmed by 5 bases and J by 4 bases, leaving 17 bases between them. Germline V gene lookup returns CDR1 SNHLY and CDR2 FYNNEI. CDR3 loop: CASSFTGEPSYGYTF. Written as DNA, the CDR3 is TGTGCCAGCAGTTTTACAGGAGAGCCAAGCTATGGCTACACCTTC.

This chain uses TRBV6-6 with TRBJ1-5; TRBD1 matches at 9 bases. Germline V lookup: CDR1 MNHNY, CDR2 SVGAGI (reference sequence). The junction had 2 bases not matched to a gene; V was cut back by 4 bases and J by 4 bases. The CDR3 contains 14 residues. CDR3 sequence: CASSSGQGNQPQHF. The CDR3 DNA follows: TGTGCCAGCAGTTCGGGACAGGGAAATCAGCCCCAGCATTTT.

The J gene is TRBJ2-2, the V gene TRBV2, with TRBD2 identical over 8 bases. The CDR3 consists of 15 residues. CDR1 is SNHLY, CDR2 FYNNEI, per germline. Trimming cost V 3 bases and J 7 bases; bases outside gene matches: 7. This CDR3 is CASSDYSGGFGELFF. Written as DNA, the CDR3 is TGTGCCAGCAGTGACTATTCGGGGGGGTTCGGGGAGCTGTTTTTT. The complete variable domain, with remaining parts taken from reference TRBV2 and TRBJ2-2, reads EPEVTQTPSHQVTQMGQEVILRCVPISNHLYFYWYRQILGQKVEFLVSFYNNEISEKSEIFDDQFSVERPDGSNFTLKIRSTKLEDSAMYFCASSDYSGGFGELFFGEGSRLTVL.

The chain is built from TRBV9 and TRBJ2-7; the D gene is possibly TRBD2 (5 bases). The CDR3 spans 15 residues. Trimming took 0 bases from V and 5 from J, leaving 15 bases between them. Germline-derived CDR1 and CDR2 are SGDLS and YYNGEE. The CDR3 DNA is TGTGCCAGCAGCGTAGAGTCCCTTGGAGGCGACGAGCAGTACTTC. The encoded protein is CASSVESLGGDEQYF.

This clone was detected once. The rearrangement links TRBV7-9 to TRBJ2-1, with D possibly being TRBD1 (6 bases). This CDR3 comprises 15 residues. The V gene's germline CDR1 is SEHNR and CDR2 FQNEAQ (reference sequence). Trimming shortened V by 5 bases and J by 0 bases, and 11 bases separated the two germline ends. CDR3 residues: CASSLQGSSYNEQFF. The CDR3 nucleotides read TGTGCCAGCAGCCTACAGGGTAGCTCCTACAATGAGCAGTTCTTC.

CDR3: CATSILPVEASTDTQYF. CDR3 nucleotide sequence: TGTGCCACCAGCATCCTCCCCGTTGAAGCTAGCACAGATACGCAGTATTTT. The gene calls are TRBV15 and TRBJ2-3; D call uncertain. The ends were cut back, 4 bases at V and 0 bases at J, with 17 bases in the middle. Germline CDR1 and CDR2: LNHNV and YYDKDF (reference sequence). The CDR3 is 17 residues long.

V is TRBV18 and J is TRBJ1-4, with D perhaps TRBD1 (6 bases). Trimming stripped 4 bases from V and 7 bases from J, with 16 bases between. The CDR3 sequence is 15 residues long. Germline loops: CDR1 KGHSH, CDR2 LQKENI. CDR3 DNA sequence: TGTGCCAGCTCACGACTACAGGGTGTGAGTGAAAAACTGTTTTTT. Translation gives CASSRLQGVSEKLFF.

As regards this clone: This may be a read error: a much more frequent sequence differs by one nucleotide. The CDR3 protein is CAGSYRDSYEQYF. The CDR3 bases are TGTGCCGGCAGTTACCGGGACAGCTACGAGCAGTACTTC. The chain uses TRBV12-3 or TRBV12-4 and TRBJ2-7; TRBD1 agrees at 7 bases. The CDR3 is 13 residues long.

This chain connects TRBV6-5 to TRBJ1-1, with a possible D match to TRBD1 (5 bases). CDR1 is MNHEY, CDR2 SVGAGI, per germline. The germline V and J ends were trimmed by 6 bases and 0 bases, with 8 bases remaining between them. The CDR3 spans 13 residues. DNA for the CDR3: TGTGCCAGCAGACGACAGTTGAACACTGAAGCTTTCTTT. Its protein is CASRRQLNTEAFF.

This CDR3 reads CASSLMSGGAGDTQYF. CDR3 DNA sequence: TGTGCCAGCAGCCTGATGAGCGGGGGGGCTGGAGATACGCAGTATTTT. J is TRBJ2-3 and V is TRBV3-1 (or the pseudogene TRBV3-2); TRBD2 agrees at 10 bases. The V gene's germline CDR1 is LGHDT and CDR2 YNNKEL (reference sequence). The CDR3 loop spans 16 amino acids. V gave up 4 bases and J gave up 5 bases; unmatched junction bases: 9.

This clone was picked up a small number of times. V is TRBV28 and J is TRBJ1-2, with unresolved D. Per the germline V gene, CDR1 is MDHEN and CDR2 is SYDVKM. V was shortened by 3 bases and J by 4 bases, with 15 bases between the two germline ends. The CDR3 runs 15 residues. The CDR3 sequence: CASSFRPPPGYGYTF. The CDR3, as DNA: TGTGCCAGCAGTTTTAGACCCCCTCCGGGCTATGGCTACACCTTC.

A few counts support this clone. This rearrangement joins TRBV5-1 to TRBJ1-1; no firm D call. The CDR3 has 15 amino acids. Trimming took off 4 bases at V and 4 bases at J, with 17 bases between the two ends. Germline CDR1 reads SGHRS; CDR2 reads YFSETQ. The CDR3 sequence: CASSPEPPRSTEAFF. Here the CDR3 DNA reads TGCGCCAGCAGCCCAGAACCCCCCCGGAGCACTGAAGCTTTCTTT. The full variable domain, in which reference TRBV5-1 and TRBJ1-1 provide the parts outside the CDR3, is KAGVTQTPRYLIKTRGQQVTLSCSPISGHRSVSWYQQTPGQGLQFLFEYFSETQRNKGNFPGRFSGRQFSNSRSEMNVSTLELGDSALYLCASSPEPPRSTEAFFGQGTRLTVV.

This clone showed up just once. This chain connects TRBV7-8 to TRBJ2-7, with D possibly being TRBD1 (6 bases). The V and J ends lost 5 bases and 2 bases respectively, with 19 bases between them. The CDR3 loop spans 16 amino acids. Germline lookup yields CDR1 SGHVS and CDR2 FQNEAQ. CDR3 nucleotide sequence: TGTGCCAGCAGCATCGAACCGGACAGCAATACCTACGAGCAGTACTTC. The encoded protein is CASSIEPDSNTYEQYF.

This chain uses TRBV5-4 with TRBJ2-1, with TRBD2 as a possible D gene (5 bases). Germline lookup yields CDR1 SGHNT and CDR2 YYREEE (reference sequence). This CDR3 has 13 amino acids. The V end lost 2 bases, the J end lost 8 bases, and 11 bases lay between the germline ends. CDR3 nucleotides: TGTGCCAGCAGCTTCCTTACTAGTTATGAGCAGTTCTTC. This gives the protein CASSFLTSYEQFF.

This rearrangement joins TRBV2 to TRBJ1-2; D uncertain. The CDR3 is made up of 13 amino acids. The germline CDR1 and CDR2 sequences are SNHLY and FYNNEI. Trimming left V 3 bases short and J 6 bases short, with 11 bases between. The CDR3 DNA reads TGTGCCAGCAGTGAGGAAGGGCGGGATGGCTACACCTTC. Protein sequence: CASSEEGRDGYTF.

This chain uses TRBV6-1 with TRBJ1-5, with D unresolved. Trimming cost V 1 base and J 0 bases, with 7 bases left between them. Germline loops: CDR1 MNHNS, CDR2 SASEGT. The length of the CDR3 is 15 residues. CDR3 nucleotides: TGTGCCAGCAGTGAAGACAGCTATAGCAATCAGCCCCAGCATTTT. Its protein product is CASSEDSYSNQPQHF.

This clone showed up just a few times. The rearrangement uses TRBV6-2 or TRBV6-3 and TRBJ1-1, with a weak D call TRBD1 (5 bases). CDR3 size: 15 residues. Germline-derived CDR1 and CDR2 are MNHEY and SVGEGT. Deletions cut 5 bases from V and 3 bases from J, with 16 bases between. Here the CDR3 DNA reads TGTGCCAGCAGTCTCTACCACAAAGGGGACACTGAAGCTTTCTTT. Translating it yields CASSLYHKGDTEAFF.

V is TRBV2 and J is TRBJ2-1, with D perhaps matching TRBD1 (6 bases). Looked up from germline, CDR1 is SNHLY and CDR2 is FYNNEI. The CDR3 length is 15 residues. V lost 0 bases and J lost 3, with 9 bases in between. The CDR3 sequence: CASSEAPGVYNEQFF. In DNA, the CDR3 is TGTGCCAGCAGTGAAGCGCCAGGGGTCTACAATGAGCAGTTCTTC.